Listed below are T cell receptor beta chains from one sample, sequenced in a study of T cells after yellow fever vaccination. TCRdb analysed the 5' RACE reads with MiXCR anew, one entry per CDR3 protein. Seen here are approximately 330,000 distinct CDR3 sequences, over 4% observed once, and the top ten hold 20% to 25%. This specimen was PBMCs, taken 5 days after the yellow fever booster vaccination. These receptors were taken from a man between 18 and 29 years old who received the YFV17D yellow fever vaccine. CDR3s include the opening cysteine and the closing phenylalanine or tryptophan. The D gene is left open where the match is weak. Not all rows give a size; the values are once, few, many and, for expanded clones, a class.

abundance,j_gene,d_gene,len,v_gene,CDR3nt,CDR3aa
few,TRBJ2-5,TRBD2,14,TRBV20-1,TGCAGTGCTTCGAGACTAGCGGGGAAAGAGACCCAGTACTTC,CSASRLAGKETQYF
many,TRBJ2-5,-,16,TRBV4-1,TGCGCCAGCAGCCAAGATGACGGCTCCGTGGGGGAGACCCAGTACTTC,CASSQDDGSVGETQYF
-,TRBJ1-2,-,13,TRBV12-3/TRBV12-4,TGTGCCAGCACCCGGGCCCAGGGTGGAGGCTACACCTTC,CASTRAQGGGYTF
-,TRBJ2-2,TRBD2,17,TRBV12-3/TRBV12-4,TGTGCCAGCAGTCGTTCGTCTAGCGGGGGGGCCGCCGGGGAGCTGTTTTTT,CASSRSSSGGAAGELFF
-,TRBJ1-1,-,13,TRBV20-1,TGCAGTGCCAGCGGGGACATGAACACTGAAGCTTTCTTT,CSASGDMNTEAFF
few,TRBJ1-1,TRBD1,16,TRBV6-5,TGTGCCAGCAGTCCCTCAGGGGGATCGACGAACACTGAAGCTTTCTTT,CASSPSGGSTNTEAFF
few,TRBJ1-1,TRBD1,13,TRBV10-3,TGTGCCATCAGAGGGACAGAGAACACTGAAGCTTTCTTT,CAIRGTENTEAFF
few,TRBJ1-2,-,14,TRBV7-8,TGTGCCAGCAGCTTAGGGCAGGGCCACTATGGCTACACCTTC,CASSLGQGHYGYTF
few,TRBJ2-5,-,17,TRBV20-1,TGCAGTGCTAGAGATCTGAGGCGTCGGAGTGAGGGAGAGACCCAGTACTTC,CSARDLRRRSEGETQYF
few,TRBJ1-5,-,14,TRBV27,TGTGCCAGCAGTCTAATAGGTAGCAATCAGCCCCAGCATTTT,CASSLIGSNQPQHF
few,TRBJ1-1,-,16,TRBV5-1,TGCGCCAGCAGCCCCCGGGTGTCGGCCAGCCAAGTTGAAGCTTTCTTT,CASSPRVSASQVEAFF
few,TRBJ2-2,-,15,TRBV9,TGTGCCAGCAGCGGCCGGGACGGTCAGACCGGGGAGCTGTTTTTT,CASSGRDGQTGELFF
many,TRBJ1-1,-,14,TRBV4-3,TGCGCCAGCAGCCGCCATACTTCGAACACTGAAGCTTTCTTT,CASSRHTSNTEAFF
many,TRBJ2-1,-,16,TRBV4-3,TGCGCCAGCAGCCAAGATTGGAGCAGAGGGAACCATGAGCAGTTCTTC,CASSQDWSRGNHEQFF
few,TRBJ1-2,-,13,TRBV11-2,TGTGCCAGCAGCTTAGATTGGGGGGGCGGCTACACCTTC,CASSLDWGGGYTF
few,TRBJ1-2,-,15,TRBV4-1,TGCGCCAGCAGCCCTGCGGGAGCCGAGGACTATGGCTACACCTTC,CASSPAGAEDYGYTF
-,TRBJ2-7,-,14,TRBV2,TGTGCCAGCTGGGAACTGGGACAAATCTACGAGCAGTACTTC,CASWELGQIYEQYF